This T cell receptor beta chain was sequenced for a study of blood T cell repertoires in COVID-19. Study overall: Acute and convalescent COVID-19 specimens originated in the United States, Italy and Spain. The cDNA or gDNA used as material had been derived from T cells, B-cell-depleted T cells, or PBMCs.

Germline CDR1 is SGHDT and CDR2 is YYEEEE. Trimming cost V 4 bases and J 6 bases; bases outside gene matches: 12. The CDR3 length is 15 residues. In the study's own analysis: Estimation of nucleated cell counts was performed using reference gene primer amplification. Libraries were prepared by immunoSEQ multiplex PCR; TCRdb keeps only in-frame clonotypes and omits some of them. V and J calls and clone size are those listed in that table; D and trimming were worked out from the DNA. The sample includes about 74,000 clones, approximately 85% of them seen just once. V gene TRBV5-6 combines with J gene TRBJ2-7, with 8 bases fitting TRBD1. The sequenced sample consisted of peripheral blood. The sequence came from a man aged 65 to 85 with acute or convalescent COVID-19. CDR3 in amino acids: CASSRRGPGESEQYF. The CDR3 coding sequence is TGTGCCAGCAGCCGCAGGGGGCCAGGGGAGAGCGAGCAGTACTTC.